These 10 T cell receptor beta chains were sequenced from one sample in a study of Ad26.COV2.S vaccination and SARS-CoV-2 variants. The repertoire was sequenced with immunoSEQ multiplex PCR; TCRdb's copy has only in-frame clones and lacks some. The sample includes some 480,000 clones, around 88% of them seen just once. The treatment denotes: roughly 18 received Ad26.COV2.S at low or high dose, single or two shots; 5 received placebo; per-sample allocation not given. Specimens were obtained on day 63 following the first vaccine or placebo injection. The sample in question was peripheral blood, obtained in a trial of Ad26.COV2.S vaccine versus placebo. The receptors come from a person between 18 and 60 years old who received the Ad26.COV2.S COVID-19 vaccine or a placebo.

The chain links TRBV28 to TRBJ1-2; D perhaps matches TRBD1 (5 bases). The V and J ends lost 5 bases and 2 bases respectively, with 12 bases between them. CDR3 length: 14 residues. CDR1 MDHEN and CDR2 SYDVKM come from the germline V gene. The CDR3 region is CASSGGTGNYGYTF. CDR3 sequence (DNA): TGTGCCAGCAGTGGGGGGACGGGAAACTATGGCTACACCTTC.

The chain uses TRBV6-5 and TRBJ1-1; D is unclear. Per germline, CDR1 MNHEY and CDR2 SVGAGI. Trimming removed 7 bases at V and 5 bases at J, with 17 bases between. This CDR3 spans 14 amino acids. The CDR3, as DNA: TGTGCCAGCACCCTGTCCGGGTATAGGACTGAAGCTTTCTTT. It encodes CASTLSGYRTEAFF.

J is TRBJ2-5 and V is TRBV5-6; TRBD2 agrees at 11 bases. The CDR3 is made up of 18 amino acids. CDR1 and CDR2 from the germline V gene are SGHDT and YYEEEE. V lost 1 base, J lost 4 bases, and 12 bases stayed unmatched. The CDR3 sequence is CASSLRRLGLADRETQYF. As DNA, the CDR3 is TGTGCCAGCAGCTTGAGGAGGCTGGGACTAGCGGACCGAGAGACCCAGTACTTC.

The rearrangement links TRBV24-1 to TRBJ1-2, with a weak D call TRBD1 (6 bases). The CDR3 has 13 amino acids. Germline V lookup: CDR1 KGHDR, CDR2 SFDVKD. The germline V and J ends were trimmed by 8 bases and 7 bases, with 16 bases remaining between them. The CDR3 here is CATMGARASGYTF. In DNA, the CDR3 is TGTGCCACCATGGGGGCCAGGGCCTCTGGCTACACCTTC.

The chain employs TRBV5-4 and TRBJ2-7; TRBD2 matches at 8 bases. The CDR3 loop spans 16 amino acids. Germline V gives CDR1 SGHNT, CDR2 YYREEE (reference sequence). V lost 3 bases and J lost 0; bases outside the gene matches: 8. Here the CDR3 DNA reads TGTGCCAGCAGCTCGGGGCGGCTAGCGGGCTCCTACGAGCAGTACTTC. It yields the protein CASSSGRLAGSYEQYF.

The CDR3 loop is CASSLEAGTATYEQYF. As DNA, the CDR3 is TGTGCCAGCAGTTTAGAAGCGGGGACAGCCACCTACGAGCAGTACTTC. J is TRBJ2-7 and V is TRBV27; either TRBD1 or TRBD2 may fit D (7 bases each). CDR3 length: 16 residues. CDR1 is MNHEY and CDR2 is SMNVEV in the germline V gene (reference sequence). V lost 2 bases, J lost 2 bases, and 16 bases lay in between.

The chain uses TRBV12-1 and TRBJ1-4; no check of the table's D call, TRBD1, against the DNA was made. TRBV12-1 is reported as a pseudogene. The CDR3 sequence is 15 residues long. CDR3 bases: TGTGCCAGCAGCTTTCAACACAGAACTAATGAAAAACTGTTTTTT. Protein: CASSFQHRTNEKLFF.

The J gene is TRBJ2-3, the V gene TRBV30; D is uncertain. Germline CDR1 and CDR2: GTSNPN and SVGIG (reference sequence). There are 14 residues in the CDR3. V was shortened by 2 bases and J by 4 bases, with 13 bases between the two germline ends. The CDR3 loop reads CAWSYGVNSDTQYF. The CDR3 nucleotides read TGTGCCTGGAGTTATGGGGTGAACTCAGATACGCAGTATTTT.

The V call is TRBV7-9, the J call TRBJ2-3; 7 positions match TRBD2. With 4 bases clipped from V and 2 bases from J, the junction kept 6 bases outside the gene matches. This CDR3 region has 15 residues. Per germline, CDR1 SEHNR and CDR2 FQNEAQ (reference sequence). The CDR3 DNA sequence: TGTGCCAGCAGCTCCATTGGACTAGTCACAGATACGCAGTATTTT. This encodes CASSSIGLVTDTQYF.

This clone appeared a few times. V usage is TRBV5-4 and J usage is TRBJ2-7, with 9 nucleotides matching TRBD1. Germline loops: CDR1 SGHNT, CDR2 YYREEE (reference sequence). The junction had 8 bases not matched to a gene; V was cut back by 4 bases and J by 6 bases. There are 14 residues in the CDR3. CDR3 nucleotide sequence: TGTGCCAGCAGCCGAGACAGGGGGTCCATCGAGCAGTACTTC. This encodes CASSRDRGSIEQYF.